This TCR beta chain was found in a study of blood T cell repertoires in COVID-19. How the authors handled the data: Cell counts per sample came from amplifying reference gene primers. The protocol was immunoSEQ multiplex PCR, while the TCRdb copy is restricted to in-frame clones and leaves out a portion. The DNA was the basis for D and trimming; V, J and clone size are from that table. The table includes about 200,000 clones, 86% detected once. The germline V gene encodes CDR1 MNHEY and CDR2 SVGAGI. This CDR3 is 15 amino acids long. Trimming shortened V by 0 bases and J by 8 bases, and 14 bases separated the two germline ends.

The chain couples TRBV6-5 to TRBJ2-1; TRBD1 is a possible D gene (7 bases). The source of this sequence is a woman between 45 and 65 years old with acute or convalescent COVID-19. The specimen sequenced was peripheral blood. The CDR3 sequence is CASSYSPGGGDEQFF. The DNA for the CDR3 is TGTGCCAGCAGTTACTCGCCCGGAGGGGGCGATGAGCAGTTCTTC.